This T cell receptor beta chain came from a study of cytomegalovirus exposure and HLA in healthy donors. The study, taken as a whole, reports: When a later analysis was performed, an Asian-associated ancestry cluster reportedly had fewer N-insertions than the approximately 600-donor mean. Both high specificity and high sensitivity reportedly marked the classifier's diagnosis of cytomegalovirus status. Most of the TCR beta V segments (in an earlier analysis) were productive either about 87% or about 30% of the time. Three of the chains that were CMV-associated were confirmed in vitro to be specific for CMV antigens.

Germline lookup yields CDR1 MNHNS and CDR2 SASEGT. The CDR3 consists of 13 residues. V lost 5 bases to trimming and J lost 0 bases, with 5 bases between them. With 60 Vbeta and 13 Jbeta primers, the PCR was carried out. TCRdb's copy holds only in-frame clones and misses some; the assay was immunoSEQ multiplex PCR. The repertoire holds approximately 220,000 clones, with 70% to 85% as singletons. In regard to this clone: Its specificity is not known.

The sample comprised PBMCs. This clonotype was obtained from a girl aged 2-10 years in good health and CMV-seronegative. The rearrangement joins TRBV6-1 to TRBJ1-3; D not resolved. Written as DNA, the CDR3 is TGTGCCAGCAGTTTAATCTCTGGAAACACCATATATTTT. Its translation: CASSLISGNTIYF.